This TCR beta chain was documented in a study of blood T cell repertoires in COVID-19. Study overall: There were acute and convalescent COVID-19 samples, and they came from the United States, Italy and Spain. T cells, B-cell-depleted T cells, or PBMCs supplied cDNA or gDNA.

V lost 0 bases to trimming and J lost 6 bases; unmatched junction nucleotides: 8. This CDR3 is built from 16 residues. Looked up from germline, CDR1 is MNHEY and CDR2 is SVGEGT. Per the original data handling: Amplification of reference gene primers provided the estimated nucleated cell counts. Profiling relied on immunoSEQ multiplex PCR, and the TCRdb table lists in-frame clones only, not all of them. V, J and clone size derive from that table, while D and trimming were established from the DNA sequence. This sample has approximately 210,000 clones, with about 90% found just once. Sequencing input: peripheral blood. This receptor was identified in a man aged 25 to 40 with acute or convalescent COVID-19. This sequence joins TRBV6-2 or TRBV6-3 and TRBJ2-5, with 9 bases that match TRBD2. The CDR3 loop reads CASSYSGLAGIKTQYF. CDR3 in DNA: TGTGCCAGCAGTTACTCGGGTCTAGCGGGAATAAAGACCCAGTACTTC.